The clone carrying this T cell receptor (beta chain) was seen a few times. Its specificity is unknown. CDR1 is SGHRS, CDR2 YFSETQ, per germline. V gave up 2 bases and J gave up 0 bases, with 6 bases separating them. The CDR3 length is 14 residues. Primers: 60 Vbeta forward and 13 Jbeta reverse. The table came from immunoSEQ multiplex PCR; TCRdb's copy has only in-frame clones and leaves some out. The sample includes around 200,000 clones, around three quarters seen only once; the top ten take about 2.1%. This specimen belongs to a study of cytomegalovirus exposure and HLA in healthy donors. In the study overall: As an earlier analysis found, around 170 million T cells yielded about 120 million unique TCR beta sequences. The study, taken as a whole, reports: Most likely, a cluster of highly shared sequence variants arose as a sequencing artifact. With further analysis later on, most CMV-associated TCR beta chains appeared HLA-restricted. Analysis was carried out at a later point, and it linked a missense DCLRE1C variant to TCR beta V- and J-gene trimming.

V gene TRBV5-1 combines with J gene TRBJ2-1, with unresolved D. The material sequenced was PBMCs. This TCR was sampled from a young woman in good health and CMV-seropositive. The CDR3 sequence: CASSFWSSYNEQFF. CDR3 nucleotide sequence: TGCGCCAGCAGCTTCTGGAGCTCCTACAATGAGCAGTTCTTC.